This T cell receptor beta chain stems from a study of identical twins. V shed 6 bases and J shed 3 bases, with 10 bases lying between them. The CDR3 is made up of 12 amino acids. Germline CDR1 and CDR2: SQVTM and ANQGSEA. The cDNA had a unique molecular identifier and a template-switch universal primer site. In TCRdb, the 5' RACE reads were re-called with MiXCR into one record per CDR3 protein. The sample lists around 250,000 distinct CDR3 sequences; roughly 13% were seen once. There are many counts of this clonotype. The antigen remains unidentified. Study findings and constraints: For monozygotic twins, models underestimated out-of-frame TCR alpha sharing. Zero-insertion findings could be partly confounded by invariant cells (MAIT and iNKT cells).

A further study also used this sample, focusing on yellow fever vaccine responses in identical twins.

This receptor was obtained from a woman aged 18-30 years in good health. The source material was memory (CD45RO+) T cells sorted from blood. The chain carries TRBV29-1 and TRBJ2-3; D is possibly TRBD1 (6 bases). The CDR3 loop reads CSVPRGTDTQYF. Written as DNA, the CDR3 is TGCAGCGTCCCAAGGGGGACAGATACGCAGTATTTT.